Sequencing of this T cell receptor beta chain was carried out in a study of PD-1 blockade in classical Hodgkin lymphoma. Across the whole study: The study gave patients nivolumab 3 mg/kg intravenously every 2 weeks. Whole-study results and caveats: As was reported, newly diagnosed patients showed lower baseline TCR diversity than healthy donors did. The diversity seen at baseline in complete responders resembled that of newly diagnosed patients.

Autologous stem cell transplantation was followed by relapse in every patient, and brentuximab vedotin exposure varied. When best responses were assessed, they were complete response, partial response or progressive disease. Of note for this clone: Its antigen is not identified.

Assay used: immunoSEQ multiplex PCR; TCRdb lists only in-frame clones, some missing. The repertoire includes some 63,000 clones, more than 75% of them detected once, and approximately 9.8% sits in the top ten. Per germline, CDR1 LNHNV and CDR2 YYDKDF (reference sequence). Trimming stripped 3 bases from V and 4 bases from J, with 15 bases between. This CDR3 is built from 15 residues. This TCR was sampled from a human donor with classical Hodgkin lymphoma. The sequenced sample was peripheral blood mononuclear cells (PBMCs), obtained at baseline. The chain combines TRBV15 with TRBJ2-5; D not resolved. The CDR3 sequence: CATSSAAPWVETQYF. CDR3 DNA sequence: TGTGCCACCAGCAGCGCCGCACCCTGGGTAGAGACCCAGTACTTC.